Here is one T cell receptor (beta chain) with its context. Its matching antigen is unknown. The entry originates in a study of glioma-infiltrating T cells after dendritic cell vaccination. Findings and limits, study-wide: Higher TCR clonality did not directly relate to longer survival.

Sequenced by immunoSEQ multiplex PCR; TCRdb stores in-frame clones only, minus some. Of 90,000 or so clones listed, roughly 84% are singletons. V lost 4 bases, J lost 1 base, and 7 bases lay in between. CDR3 size: 14 residues. Germline CDR1 reads LNHDA; CDR2 reads SQIVND (reference sequence). The rearrangement uses TRBV19 and TRBJ2-2; no reliable D call. This clonotype was obtained from a human donor with glioblastoma. The specimen comprised blood, sampled before dendritic cell vaccination. The CDR3: CASSTRQNTGELFF. DNA for the CDR3: TGTGCCAGTAGTACGAGACAGAACACCGGGGAGCTGTTTTTT.